Given below is one T cell receptor beta chain in context. Its specificity is not known. The germline CDR1 and CDR2 sequences are GTSNPN and SVGIG (reference sequence). The CDR3 consists of 15 residues. V dropped 3 bases and J dropped 1 base, with 12 bases sitting between them. The beta constant-region primer was an equimolar mix of two oligonucleotides covering TRBC1 and TRBC2. Four rounds of PCR amplified the ligated cDNA using nested alpha and beta constant-region primers plus SP2. TCRdb redid the calling of the UMI-ligation and nested PCR reads with MiXCR, one entry per CDR3 protein. The sample contains 150,000 or so distinct CDR3 sequences, under 25% of which appear only once. The sample belongs to a study of naive and memory T cell subsets. Notes on the study in general: There was no ground truth to check naive and memory subset results. Especially in CD8 cells, naive repertoires contained a few larger clonotypes, possibly CD45RA-re-expressing memory cells.

This sequence joins TRBV30 and TRBJ2-2, with D tentatively TRBD2 (6 bases). Material: naive CD4+ T cells from blood. The receptor was derived from a human donor in good health. Here the CDR3 reads CAWSVSGWNTGELFF. CDR3 nucleotides: TGTGCCTGGAGCGTTAGCGGATGGAACACCGGGGAGCTGTTTTTT.